Presented here are 14 T cell receptor beta chains from one specimen sequenced in a study of T-cell reconstitution after alpha-beta-depleted transplantation in children. As it was prepared, the TCRbeta library received unique molecular identifiers. MiXCR, applied by TCRdb to the PCR reads, yields one record per CDR3 protein. The sample has about 980,000 distinct CDR3 sequences, under 30% seen once. The sample here was PBMCs, mostly from graft donor cells, taken 360 days after TCRalphabeta/CD19-depleted stem cell transplant. The receptors stem from a boy under two years old who had a stem cell transplant for SCID, so the T cells may come from the graft donor.

The CDR3 region is CASSYSGDVSYEQYF. The CDR3 coding sequence is TGTGCCAGCAGTTACTCGGGAGACGTATCCTACGAGCAGTACTTC. This rearrangement joins TRBV6-5 to TRBJ2-7; TRBD2 is a possible D gene (5 bases). V lost 0 bases and J 1 base, leaving 10 bases between the germline ends. Per the germline V gene, CDR1 is MNHEY and CDR2 is SVGAGI. The CDR3 runs to 15 residues.

The DNA of the CDR3 is TGCAGTGCTAGATTGGGGGAGCAGTACTTC. Its translation: CSARLGEQYF. The chain links TRBV20-1 to TRBJ2-7; D is unresolved. Germline V gene data show CDR1 as DFQATT and CDR2 as SNEGSKA (reference sequence). The CDR3 runs 10 residues. Trimming took 2 bases from V and 7 from J, leaving 6 bases between them.

The table lists this clonotype with a few counts. The chain employs TRBV9 and TRBJ2-2; D call uncertain. Germline CDR1 SGDLS, CDR2 YYNGEE. V was trimmed by 4 bases and J by 2 bases, leaving 12 bases between them. The CDR3 runs to 15 residues. For the CDR3, the DNA is TGTGCCAGCAGCCCCCAGCAAATCAACACCGGGGAGCTGTTTTTT. Encoded protein: CASSPQQINTGELFF.

V usage is TRBV5-1 and J usage is TRBJ2-1, with 10 bases aligning to TRBD1. The CDR3 spans 14 residues. With V trimmed by 6 bases and J by 6 bases, 6 bases remained unmatched. In germline, CDR1 is SGHRS, CDR2 YFSETQ. CDR3 amino acids: CASTIGTGVNEQFF. The CDR3 DNA reads as TGCGCCAGCACCATCGGGACAGGGGTCAATGAGCAGTTCTTC.

In this sample, this clonotype turned up many times. The rearrangement joins TRBV29-1 to TRBJ2-3; TRBD1 might be the D (5 bases). The CDR3 totals 12 residues. The germline CDR1 and CDR2 sequences are SQVTM and ANQGSEA. V dropped 6 bases and J dropped 0 bases, with 7 bases sitting between them. The CDR3 DNA is TGCAGCGTGGCAGGGAGCACAGATACGCAGTATTTT. Translated: CSVAGSTDTQYF.

This clonotype was observed a handful of times. This chain connects TRBV19 to TRBJ2-1; 13 nucleotides match TRBD2. Trimming cost V 5 bases and J 8 bases; bases outside gene matches: 9. CDR3 length equals 16 residues. CDR1 and CDR2 from the germline V gene are LNHDA and SQIVND (reference sequence). The CDR3 DNA follows: TGTGCCAGTAGTCCCGGACTAGCGGGGGCCAGGGATGAGCAGTTCTTC. It codes for CASSPGLAGARDEQFF.

The sample holds many counts of this clonotype. The chain has TRBV20-1 and TRBJ2-7, with 8 bases aligning to TRBD1. The CDR3 has 15 amino acids. Germline V CDR1 and CDR2: DFQATT, SNEGSKA (reference sequence). V shed 0 bases and J 5 bases; nucleotides not matched to a gene: 9. In DNA, the CDR3 is TGCAGTGCTAGAGAGGCAGGGGGCGCGTGGAACGAGCAGTACTTC. Translated, it gives CSAREAGGAWNEQYF.

This chain links TRBV2 with TRBJ2-5, with 12 bases that match TRBD2. Germline trimming cut 6 bases from V and 1 base from J; bases unmatched to any gene: 6. CDR3 length: 16 amino acids. CDR1 and CDR2 from the germline V gene are SNHLY and FYNNEI. CDR3 bases: TGTGCCAGCAGCCGCGGACTAGCGGGGCTCCAAGAGACCCAGTACTTC. Protein product: CASSRGLAGLQETQYF.

The rearrangement joins TRBV5-1 to TRBJ2-3; D is uncertain. The V gene lost 0 bases and the J gene lost 4 bases, with 12 bases spanning the gap. CDR1 is SGHRS and CDR2 is YFSETQ in the germline V gene. CDR3 length: 15 residues. Here the CDR3 reads CASSLEFRRPDTQYF. CDR3 coding DNA: TGCGCCAGCAGCTTGGAGTTCCGGAGACCAGATACGCAGTATTTT.

This chain connects TRBV7-2 to TRBJ1-4; D perhaps matches TRBD1 (5 bases). V was clipped by 8 bases and J by 3 bases, with 13 bases between them. The CDR3 is 14 residues long. Germline-derived CDR1 and CDR2 are SGHTA and FQGNSA. Here the CDR3 DNA reads TGTGCCAGCCGCTCGGTGGGGGCTAATGAAAAACTGTTTTTT. Residues: CASRSVGANEKLFF.

J is TRBJ2-7 and V is TRBV5-1, with a possible D match to TRBD1 (6 bases). Germline V gene lookup returns CDR1 SGHRS and CDR2 YFSETQ. V shed 4 bases and J shed 0 bases, with 20 bases lying between them. The CDR3 runs 17 residues. This CDR3 is CASSLGVDRPSSYEQYF. The CDR3 nucleotides are TGCGCCAGCAGCCTGGGGGTTGACAGGCCCTCCTCCTACGAGCAGTACTTC.

The chain carries TRBV12-3 or TRBV12-4 and TRBJ1-1, with D unresolved. V gave up 5 bases and J gave up 0 bases, with 10 bases separating them. The CDR3 loop spans 14 amino acids. CDR3 in DNA: TGTGCCAGCAGTCGAACCGCAATGAACACTGAAGCTTTCTTT. Protein product: CASSRTAMNTEAFF.

This clonotype has only a few counts. The chain carries TRBV5-6 and TRBJ2-1; unclear D gene. Germline CDR1 reads SGHDT; CDR2 reads YYEEEE. There are 15 residues in the CDR3. The ends were cut back, 4 bases at V and 9 bases at J, with 20 bases in the middle. CDR3: CASSPQSRWISEQFF. CDR3 coding DNA: TGTGCCAGCAGCCCTCAATCTAGATGGATTAGTGAGCAGTTCTTC.

V usage is TRBV20-1 and J usage is TRBJ2-1; D ambiguous. The V end lost 3 bases, the J end lost 2 bases, and 11 bases lay between the germline ends. The CDR3 consists of 14 residues. Germline V gene lookup returns CDR1 DFQATT and CDR2 SNEGSKA (reference sequence). CDR3 in amino acids: CSASGSNTYNEQFF. CDR3 DNA: TGCAGTGCTAGCGGGTCAAACACCTACAATGAGCAGTTCTTC.